This TCR beta chain comes out of a study of cytomegalovirus exposure and HLA in healthy donors. Notes on the study in general: An analysis done earlier found most TCR beta V segments productive about 87% or about 30% of the time.

Germline CDR1 SGHVS, CDR2 FNYEAQ. The CDR3 sequence is 13 residues long. The J segment lost 5 bases and the V segment lost 3 bases, leaving 3 bases of the junction unmatched. In the case of this clone: Its antigen remains unknown.

PCR used 60 Vbeta primers and 13 Jbeta primers. Sequencing was performed with immunoSEQ multiplex PCR; in TCRdb, only in-frame clones are kept and a portion is missing. In the table there are about 130,000 clones, around 77% of which are singletons. The rearrangement joins TRBV7-6 to TRBJ2-7, with TRBD2 matching over 8 bases. This clonotype was obtained from a man under 40 in good health and CMV-seronegative. The material sequenced was PBMCs. CDR3 protein: CASSFGTRNEQYF. In nucleotides, the CDR3 is TGTGCCAGCAGCTTCGGGACTAGAAACGAGCAGTACTTC.